The 31 T cell receptor beta chains below all came from one sample that was sequenced in a study of OX40 agonist ivuxolimab in advanced cancers. Repertoires were generated with immunoSEQ multiplex PCR, while TCRdb's copy carries only in-frame clones and drops some. The sample lists some 68,000 clones; 75% to 90% were seen once. Material: CD4+ or CD8+ T cells sorted from blood, obtained in a trial of the OX40 agonist ivuxolimab. These receptors were taken from an adult with an advanced solid tumor such as melanoma, head and neck, liver or kidney cancer.

CDR3 nucleotide sequence: TGTGCCAGCAGCCTAGGACAGTACAATGAGCAGTTCTTC. Translating it yields CASSLGQYNEQFF. The chain joins TRBV14 to TRBJ2-1, with TRBD1 as a possible D gene (6 bases). The CDR3 loop spans 13 amino acids. The germline CDR1 and CDR2 sequences are SGHDN and FVKESK. Trimming shortened V by 4 bases and J by 4 bases, and 8 bases separated the two germline ends.

The chain employs TRBV19 and TRBJ1-3, with TRBD1 matching over 9 bases. The ends lost 6 bases at V and 0 bases at J; junction bases unmatched: 12. Germline values: CDR1 LNHDA, CDR2 SQIVND (reference sequence). The CDR3 has 18 residues. CDR3 nucleotides: TGTGCCAGTAGCAAAACCGGGACAGGGATCAGCTCTGGAAACACCATATATTTT. It encodes CASSKTGTGISSGNTIYF.

This clone is a singleton in its sample. The chain combines TRBV19 with TRBJ2-2, with 7 bases matching TRBD1. Germline assignment: CDR1 LNHDA and CDR2 SQIVND (reference sequence). J gave up 5 bases and V 1 base, and 7 bases lay outside the gene matches. CDR3 length: 16 amino acids. Written as DNA, the CDR3 is TGTGCCAGTAGTATAGTACCAGGGGGTGGGACCGGGGAGCTGTTTTTT. Its protein product is CASSIVPGGGTGELFF.

This chain connects TRBV7-9 to TRBJ2-5; TRBD2 matches 7 bases. The length of the CDR3 is 17 residues. The germline CDR1 and CDR2 sequences are SEHNR and FQNEAQ (reference sequence). J lost 5 bases, V lost 3 bases, and 15 bases had no gene match. The CDR3 reads CASSFKVGGRTWETQYF. DNA of the CDR3: TGTGCCAGCAGCTTTAAAGTCGGGGGGAGGACATGGGAGACCCAGTACTTC.

The J gene is TRBJ2-2, the V gene TRBV6-1; the D is unclear. V dropped 0 bases and J dropped 0 bases, with 5 bases sitting between them. CDR1 is MNHNS and CDR2 is SASEGT in the germline V gene. The CDR3 consists of 15 residues. CDR3 coding DNA: TGTGCCAGCAGTGAAGCGCCAGCGAACACCGGGGAGCTGTTTTTT. It encodes CASSEAPANTGELFF.

This clone was seen just once. The chain recombines TRBV19 with TRBJ2-7; a weak D match, TRBD1 (5 bases). The germline V and J ends were trimmed by 3 bases and 6 bases, with 9 bases remaining between them. The V gene's germline CDR1 is LNHDA and CDR2 SQIVND (reference sequence). CDR3 length equals 12 residues. CDR3 protein: CASSMAGFEQYF. The CDR3 bases are TGTGCCAGTAGTATGGCAGGGTTCGAGCAGTACTTC.

The chain links TRBV9 to TRBJ1-1, with D possibly TRBD1 on 5 matching bases. This CDR3 is 16 amino acids long. Germline assignment: CDR1 SGDLS and CDR2 YYNGEE. With 0 bases removed from V and 1 base from J, the gap between germline ends came to 13 bases. The CDR3 spells CASSVVGGFPNTEAFF. In DNA form, the CDR3 reads TGTGCCAGCAGCGTAGTTGGGGGGTTTCCGAACACTGAAGCTTTCTTT.

The V and J genes are TRBV12-5 and TRBJ2-2, with D uncertain. Per the germline V gene, CDR1 is LGHNT and CDR2 is FRNRAP. The CDR3 loop spans 14 amino acids. Trimming left V 2 bases short and J 7 bases short, with 11 bases between. The chain's CDR3 is CASGLNLQRGELFF. CDR3 nucleotide sequence: TGTGCTAGTGGTTTGAACCTCCAACGCGGGGAGCTGTTTTTT.

The chain has TRBV28 and TRBJ2-7; unclear D gene. Germline V lookup: CDR1 MDHEN, CDR2 SYDVKM. Trimming shortened V by 1 base and J by 7 bases, and 8 bases separated the two germline ends. The CDR3 sequence is 12 residues long. In nucleotides, the CDR3 is TGTGCCAGCAGTTTATCACTCCGGGAGCAGTACTTC. Protein: CASSLSLREQYF. Combining the CDR3 with reference TRBV28 and TRBJ2-7 gives the whole variable domain DVKVTQSSRYLVKRTGEKVFLECVQDMDHENMFWYRQDPGLGLRLIYFSYDVKMKEKGDIPEGYSVSREKKERFSLILESASTNQTSMYLCASSLSLREQYFGPGTRLTVT.

This chain connects TRBV28 to TRBJ2-7, with D uncertain. V was trimmed by 7 bases and J by 4 bases, leaving 14 bases between them. Germline V CDR1 and CDR2: MDHEN, SYDVKM. The CDR3 consists of 13 residues. CDR3 nucleotides: TGTGCCAGCAACGAAGGAGACAAATACGAGCAGTACTTC. Encoded protein: CASNEGDKYEQYF. The whole variable domain, filled in from reference TRBV28 and TRBJ2-7, reads DVKVTQSSRYLVKRTGEKVFLECVQDMDHENMFWYRQDPGLGLRLIYFSYDVKMKEKGDIPEGYSVSREKKERFSLILESASTNQTSMYLCASNEGDKYEQYFGPGTRLTVT.

The V gene is TRBV28, the J gene TRBJ2-1; 7 bases line up with TRBD2. The CDR3 loop spans 12 amino acids. Germline CDR1 reads MDHEN; CDR2 reads SYDVKM. With V trimmed by 6 bases and J by 8 bases, 4 bases remained unmatched. As DNA, the CDR3 is TGTGCCAGCAGACAAAGCGGGGATGAGCAGTTCTTC. As protein: CASRQSGDEQFF.

This sequence joins TRBV10-2 and TRBJ1-2; D remains unclear. From germline, CDR1 is WSHSY and CDR2 SAAADI. V was pared by 7 bases and J by 0 bases, with 15 bases between. This CDR3 region has 15 residues. The CDR3: CASIYSLNSNYGYTF. DNA for the CDR3: TGCGCCAGCATCTACAGCCTAAACTCTAACTATGGCTACACCTTC.

This chain joins TRBV7-2 and TRBJ2-7; D is perhaps TRBD2 (5 bases). Per germline, CDR1 SGHTA and CDR2 FQGNSA. The germline V and J ends were trimmed by 6 bases and 2 bases, with 14 bases remaining between them. The CDR3 covers 14 residues. DNA for the CDR3: TGTGCCAGCAGGGCCGGGATATCAACCTACGAGCAGTACTTC. Amino acid sequence: CASRAGISTYEQYF.

This clone occurred a few times. This chain links TRBV9 with TRBJ2-7, with 7 bases matching TRBD2. Germline assignment: CDR1 SGDLS and CDR2 YYNGEE. V was clipped by 3 bases and J by 5 bases; unmatched bases: 8. The CDR3 extends over 14 amino acids. Here the CDR3 DNA reads TGTGCCAGCAGCGCCTCAGGCGGGAGCCACGAGCAGTACTTC. Translating gives CASSASGGSHEQYF.

This chain links TRBV19 with TRBJ2-3; TRBD2 agrees at 10 bases. The germline V gene encodes CDR1 LNHDA and CDR2 SQIVND (reference sequence). The length of the CDR3 is 16 residues. V shed 6 bases, J shed 0 bases, and the junction held 6 bases outside the gene matches. CDR3 nucleotides: TGTGCCAGTAGACGGACGACTAGCGGGAGCACAGATACGCAGTATTTT. This gives the protein CASRRTTSGSTDTQYF.

The CDR3 DNA reads as TGTGCCAGCAGTTACACCAGTGGGTCGAAAGAGACCCAGTACTTC. Protein product: CASSYTSGSKETQYF. V and J are TRBV6-5 and TRBJ2-5; D not resolved. Germline CDR1 is MNHEY and CDR2 is SVGAGI. V lost 2 bases, J lost 3 bases, and 13 bases lay in between. This CDR3 is 15 amino acids long.

The chain couples TRBV6-5 to TRBJ2-7; TRBD1 matches 7 bases. The CDR3 extends over 13 amino acids. V was clipped by 9 bases and J by 4 bases; unmatched bases: 9. Germline V gene data show CDR1 as MNHEY and CDR2 as SVGAGI. DNA for the CDR3: TGTGCCAGTCGAGGGGGCGGTAAGTACGAGCAGTACTTC. This sequence encodes CASRGGGKYEQYF.

This chain's CDR3 is CASSLGGTVSSGNTIYF. The CDR3 nucleotides read TGCGCCAGCAGCTTGGGCGGGACAGTCAGCTCTGGAAACACCATATATTTT. The V gene is TRBV5-1, the J gene TRBJ1-3, with TRBD1 identical over 7 bases. The CDR3 loop spans 17 amino acids. Trimming removed 0 bases from V and 0 bases from J; junction bases left unmatched: 6. Germline values: CDR1 SGHRS, CDR2 YFSETQ.

This chain uses TRBV19 with TRBJ2-7; TRBD2 matches 7 bases. The CDR3 is 15 amino acids. Per germline, CDR1 LNHDA and CDR2 SQIVND (reference sequence). V lost 10 bases to trimming and J lost 0 bases; unmatched junction nucleotides: 12. CDR3 nucleotide sequence: TGTGCCACTGCCCACCCGGGGGGTCCCTCCTACGAGCAGTACTTC. Encoded protein: CATAHPGGPSYEQYF. The full variable domain, completed using reference TRBV19 and TRBJ2-7, is DGGITQSPKYLFRKEGQNVTLSCEQNLNHDAMYWYRQDPGQGLRLIYYSQIVNDFQKGDIAEGYSVSREKKESFPLTVTSAQKNPTAFYLCATAHPGGPSYEQYFGPGTRLTVT.

The J gene is TRBJ2-2, the V gene TRBV4-1, with 7 nucleotides matching TRBD1. Germline V gives CDR1 MGHRA, CDR2 YSYEKL. The CDR3 length is 16 residues. Unmatched junction bases numbered 8, after V lost 0 bases and J lost 7 bases. The CDR3 DNA is TGCGCCAGCAGCCAAGATCCTACAGGGGCGGTCGGGGAGCTGTTTTTT. Translation: CASSQDPTGAVGELFF.

V is TRBV28 and J is TRBJ2-7; 14 nucleotides line up with TRBD2. The CDR3 is 16 residues long. Germline V gives CDR1 MDHEN, CDR2 SYDVKM. The V gene end was trimmed by 1 base and the J gene end by 5 bases; junction bases not matched to a gene: 4. CDR3 sequence: CASSLSGTSGSHEQYF. The CDR3 region has the DNA TGTGCCAGCAGTTTATCAGGGACTAGCGGGAGCCACGAGCAGTACTTC.

The gene calls are TRBV2 and TRBJ2-5; D could derive from TRBD1 or TRBD2 (6 bases each). Near its end, the DNA agrees better with TRBJ2-7, so the J call may be wrong. CDR3 length: 16 amino acids. Germline V gives CDR1 SNHLY, CDR2 FYNNEI. CDR3 protein: CASSGGAGQFSYEQYF. DNA of the CDR3: TGTGCCAGCAGTGGGGGGGCTGGGCAGTTCTCCTACGAGCAGTACTTC.

The rearrangement links TRBV9 to TRBJ2-2; the match to TRBD2 covers 8 bases. Germline V CDR1 and CDR2: SGDLS, YYNGEE. The junction had 5 bases not matched to a gene; V was cut back by 3 bases and J by 4 bases. This CDR3 has 15 amino acids. The CDR3 region is CASSAGGRSTGELFF. CDR3 in DNA: TGTGCCAGCAGCGCGGGGGGGCGGAGCACCGGGGAGCTGTTTTTT.

The rearrangement uses TRBV6-1 and TRBJ1-1; D may be TRBD1 (6 bases). Trimming pared 5 bases from V and 1 base from J, leaving 8 bases between. The CDR3 is made up of 13 amino acids. The germline CDR1 and CDR2 sequences are MNHNS and SASEGT. The DNA for the CDR3 is TGTGCCAGCAGTACACAGGGGAACACTGAAGCTTTCTTT. It yields the protein CASSTQGNTEAFF.

J is TRBJ2-5 and V is TRBV7-8, with D perhaps matching TRBD2 (6 bases). The length of the CDR3 is 16 residues. Trimming removed 5 bases from V and 3 bases from J, with 19 bases in between. The germline gives CDR1 SGHVS, CDR2 FQNEAQ. CDR3 bases: TGTGCCAGCAGCCCGGGGGTAGGGGATTATGAAGAGACCCAGTACTTC. Translated: CASSPGVGDYEETQYF.

This clone was seen more than once but under ten times. The chain links TRBV2 to TRBJ2-1; 14 bases agree with TRBD2. Germline V gene lookup returns CDR1 SNHLY and CDR2 FYNNEI. The CDR3 totals 16 residues. V dropped 5 bases and J dropped 5; count of bases not matched to a gene: 5. This chain's CDR3 is CASSRTSGRNNNEQFF. In DNA form, the CDR3 reads TGTGCCAGCAGTAGGACTAGCGGGAGGAACAACAATGAGCAGTTCTTC.

The chain combines TRBV30 with TRBJ2-3; the D is unclear. This CDR3 region has 14 residues. Germline V gene lookup returns CDR1 GTSNPN and CDR2 SVGIG (reference sequence). Trimming removed 2 bases at V and 3 bases at J, with 12 bases between. The CDR3 region is CAWSRDRTTDTQYF. CDR3 DNA: TGTGCCTGGAGTAGAGACCGTACAACAGATACGCAGTATTTT.

DNA of the CDR3: TGTGCCAGCTCACCACAGGGCATACGAGGCAATCAGCCCCAGCATTTT. It translates to CASSPQGIRGNQPQHF. V is TRBV18 and J is TRBJ1-5; no definite D call. Germline-derived CDR1 and CDR2 are KGHSH and LQKENI. The ends were cut back, 1 base at V and 2 bases at J, with 12 bases in the middle. This CDR3 is 16 amino acids long.

The J gene is TRBJ2-3, the V gene TRBV7-6; D perhaps matches TRBD2 (6 bases). The CDR3 is 16 amino acids. Germline lookup yields CDR1 SGHVS and CDR2 FNYEAQ. V lost 3 bases and J 1 base, leaving 14 bases between the germline ends. CDR3 coding DNA: TGTGCCAGCAGCTTCCTAGGGACTGGCGGCACAGATACGCAGTATTTT. Its protein product is CASSFLGTGGTDTQYF.

The gene calls are TRBV4-3 and TRBJ1-1; a possible D gene is TRBD1 (5 bases). The germline V gene has CDR1 LGHNA and CDR2 YSLEER. Trimming left V 1 base short and J 3 bases short, with 18 bases between. The CDR3 spans 17 residues. The CDR3 loop is CASSQGYASGGDTEAFF. CDR3 coding DNA: TGCGCCAGCAGCCAAGGTTATGCCAGTGGAGGGGACACTGAAGCTTTCTTT.

The gene calls are TRBV27 and TRBJ2-7; D is possibly TRBD1 (5 bases). CDR3 length equals 13 residues. The germline CDR1 and CDR2 sequences are MNHEY and SMNVEV (reference sequence). V was trimmed by 3 bases and J by 2 bases, leaving 8 bases between them. CDR3 protein: CASSLAGPYEQYF. Written as DNA, the CDR3 is TGTGCCAGCAGTTTGGCAGGGCCCTACGAGCAGTACTTC.